These 22 T cell receptor beta chains were all obtained from the same sample, sequenced in a study of CD8 T cells in Susac syndrome. The authors reverse transcribed about 0.5 to 1 ug RNA with random hexamers. TCRdb reprocessed the immunoSEQ multiplex PCR reads with MiXCR, giving one entry per CDR3 protein. This sample has roughly 160,000 distinct CDR3 sequences, with around 95% found just once. Sequencing was done on a sample of CD4+ T cells from PBMCs. The receptors originated from a human donor in good health.

V usage is TRBV5-4 and J usage is TRBJ2-3; tentatively, D is TRBD1 (5 bases). The CDR3 runs 17 residues. V lost 0 bases and J 2 bases, leaving 16 bases between the germline ends. Germline V lookup: CDR1 SGHNT, CDR2 YYREEE (reference sequence). Written as DNA, the CDR3 is TGTGCCAGCAGCTTGGACACAGGATCTACGGTCACAGATACGCAGTATTTT. It translates to CASSLDTGSTVTDTQYF.

The rearrangement uses TRBV12-3 or TRBV12-4 and TRBJ1-1; 7 nucleotides agree with TRBD1. There are 13 residues in the CDR3. The junction had 12 bases not matched to a gene; V was cut back by 6 bases and J by 11 bases. DNA of the CDR3: TGTGCCAGCAGGGCAACAGGGGTATGGGACGCTTTCTTT. It translates to CASRATGVWDAFF.

The chain couples TRBV7-2 to TRBJ2-7, with 8 bases that match TRBD2. This CDR3 region has 14 residues. Trimming cost V 8 bases and J 4 bases; bases outside gene matches: 10. In germline, CDR1 is SGHTA, CDR2 FQGNSA. CDR3 region: CASAMAGGRYEQYF. The CDR3 nucleotides read TGTGCCAGCGCGATGGCGGGGGGCAGGTACGAGCAGTACTTC.

The count of this clonotype is one. The genes are TRBV11-2 and TRBJ2-7; the D is unclear. The CDR3 loop spans 16 amino acids. Trimming shortened V by 1 base and J by 10 bases, and 23 bases separated the two germline ends. Germline CDR1 and CDR2: SGHAT and FQNNGV. In nucleotides, the CDR3 is TGTGCCAGCAGCTTAGTACGACCGTATCATGGGATTCGACAGTACTTC. Translation: CASSLVRPYHGIRQYF.

The genes are TRBV27 and TRBJ1-2, with unresolved D. Germline CDR1 reads MNHEY; CDR2 reads SMNVEV (reference sequence). Trimming removed 10 bases from V and 8 bases from J, with 14 bases in between. CDR3 length: 11 residues. The CDR3 here is CATSSLGGYTF. In DNA form, the CDR3 reads TGTGCCACCAGCTCCCTGGGAGGCTACACCTTC.

CDR3 coding DNA: TGTGCCAGCAGTCAGACAGGGGGGAACACTGAAGCTTTCTTT. Translation gives CASSQTGGNTEAFF. The rearrangement uses TRBV2 and TRBJ1-1, with TRBD1 matching over 9 bases. The CDR3 loop spans 14 amino acids. The trim removed 5 bases at V and 1 base at J, leaving 2 bases unmatched. Germline values: CDR1 SNHLY, CDR2 FYNNEI.

The rearrangement links TRBV19 to TRBJ1-6; perhaps TRBD1 as D (5 bases). The V end was cut by 3 bases, the J end by 10 bases, with 13 bases between. CDR3 length equals 14 residues. Germline loops: CDR1 LNHDA, CDR2 SQIVND (reference sequence). As DNA, the CDR3 is TGTGCCAGTAGTATTGGTAGGGGAGGATCACCCCTCCACTTT. Protein sequence: CASSIGRGGSPLHF. Using reference TRBV19 and TRBJ1-6 for the parts outside the CDR3, the full variable domain is DGGITQSPKYLFRKEGQNVTLSCEQNLNHDAMYWYRQDPGQGLRLIYYSQIVNDFQKGDIAEGYSVSREKKESFPLTVTSAQKNPTAFYLCASSIGRGGSPLHFGNGTRLTVT.

The gene calls are TRBV30 and TRBJ2-7; D not resolved. The CDR3 is made up of 12 amino acids. Germline V gene data show CDR1 as GTSNPN and CDR2 as SVGIG (reference sequence). V was pared by 0 bases and J by 4 bases, with 7 bases between. The CDR3 DNA sequence: TGTGCCTGGAGTGTCTCCCTTTACGAGCAGTACTTC. Translation gives CAWSVSLYEQYF.

The gene calls are TRBV15 and TRBJ2-2; D remains unclear. The CDR3 runs to 13 residues. The ends were cut back, 2 bases at V and 6 bases at J, with 7 bases in the middle. Germline V gene lookup returns CDR1 LNHNV and CDR2 YYDKDF (reference sequence). The chain's CDR3 is CATSRSQAGELFF. CDR3 bases: TGTGCCACCAGCAGATCCCAGGCCGGGGAGCTGTTTTTT.

J is TRBJ1-2 and V is TRBV30; TRBD1 matches at 7 bases. Germline-derived CDR1 and CDR2 are GTSNPN and SVGIG (reference sequence). V shed 8 bases and J 1 base; nucleotides not matched to a gene: 4. The CDR3 loop spans 12 amino acids. CDR3 loop: CARDSFNYGYTF. The CDR3 DNA reads as TGTGCCAGGGACAGCTTTAACTATGGCTACACCTTC.

V and J are TRBV4-3 and TRBJ2-1, with 11 bases aligning to TRBD2. Germline trimming cut 1 base from V and 6 bases from J; bases unmatched to any gene: 11. CDR1 and CDR2 (germline): LGHNA, YSLEER. The CDR3 length is 18 residues. For the CDR3, the DNA is TGCGCCAGCAGCCAAGCCGTGGGACTAGCGGAGCCAAGCAATGAGCAGTTCTTC. Translating gives CASSQAVGLAEPSNEQFF.

The chain couples TRBV7-9 to TRBJ2-7; no clear D gene. Per the germline V gene, CDR1 is SEHNR and CDR2 is FQNEAQ (reference sequence). Trimming cost V 1 base and J 5 bases, with 9 bases left between them. The CDR3 runs 13 residues. The CDR3 reads CASSLGLSDEQYF. The CDR3 DNA reads TGTGCCAGCAGCTTAGGACTGTCTGACGAGCAGTACTTC. The full variable domain, its missing parts supplied by reference TRBV7-9 and TRBJ2-7, is DTGVSQNPRHKITKRGQNVTFRCDPISEHNRLYWYRQTLGQGPEFLTYFQNEAQLEKSRLLSDRFSAERPKGSFSTLEIQRTEQGDSAMYLCASSLGLSDEQYFGPGTRLTVT.

The gene calls are TRBV3-1 and TRBJ1-2; D possibly corresponds to TRBD1 (6 bases). There are 14 residues in the CDR3. The ends were cut back, 1 base at V and 3 bases at J, with 9 bases in the middle. CDR1 is LGHDT, CDR2 YNNKEL, per germline (reference sequence). CDR3 region: CASSQGGQYYGYTF. The CDR3 bases are TGTGCCAGCAGCCAAGGAGGACAGTACTATGGCTACACCTTC. Together with reference TRBV3-1 and TRBJ1-2, the CDR3 gives the full variable domain: DTAVSQTPKYLVTQMGNDKSIKCEQNLGHDTMYWYKQDSKKFLKIMFSYNNKELIINETVPNRFSPKSPDKAHLNLHINSLELGDSAVYFCASSQGGQYYGYTFGSGTRLTVV.

The chain links TRBV24-1 to TRBJ2-5; 11 positions match TRBD1. V lost 10 bases, J lost 4 bases, and 1 base stayed unmatched. The CDR3 sequence is 12 residues long. CDR1 is KGHDR, CDR2 SFDVKD, per germline. CDR3 sequence: CATGTGGETQYF. CDR3 nucleotides: TGTGCCACAGGGACAGGGGGAGAGACCCAGTACTTC.

The V call is TRBV3-1, the J call TRBJ2-3, with D unresolved. This CDR3 contains 15 residues. The V gene lost 0 bases and the J gene lost 6 bases, with 13 bases spanning the gap. From germline, CDR1 is LGHDT and CDR2 YNNKEL (reference sequence). CDR3: CASSQDIATSDTQYF. The CDR3 DNA reads TGTGCCAGCAGCCAAGATATCGCGACCTCGGATACGCAGTATTTT.

The genes are TRBV20-1 and TRBJ2-3; D might be TRBD1 (6 bases). The germline V gene has CDR1 DFQATT and CDR2 SNEGSKA (reference sequence). The V end was cut by 5 bases, the J end by 1 base, with 13 bases between. The CDR3 covers 14 residues. The CDR3 sequence: CSAPIQGGTDTQYF. The CDR3 nucleotides are TGCAGTGCTCCTATACAGGGAGGCACAGATACGCAGTATTTT.

This sequence joins TRBV25-1 and TRBJ2-3, with D perhaps TRBD1 or TRBD2 (5 bases each). The germline CDR1 and CDR2 sequences are MGHDK and SYGVNS. Trimming pared 8 bases from V and 0 bases from J, leaving 6 bases between. The CDR3 spans 12 residues. CDR3 residues: CASRDSTDTQYF. DNA for the CDR3: TGTGCCAGCCGGGACAGCACAGATACGCAGTATTTT.

The chain carries TRBV9 and TRBJ2-7, with 9 nucleotides matching TRBD1. This CDR3 has 15 residues. Trimming removed 0 bases from V and 6 bases from J; junction bases left unmatched: 7. Germline-derived CDR1 and CDR2 are SGDLS and YYNGEE. CDR3 nucleotides: TGTGCCAGCAGCGTAGCTGGGACAGGGAGCTCCGAGCAGTACTTC. Its translation is CASSVAGTGSSEQYF.

The chain's CDR3 is CAISESDVSIQYF. The CDR3 DNA reads TGTGCCATCAGTGAGTCGGACGTCAGCATTCAGTACTTC. This chain joins TRBV10-3 and TRBJ2-4, with D unclear. Germline V lookup: CDR1 ENHRY, CDR2 SYGVKD. CDR3 length: 13 residues. Trimming stripped 0 bases from V and 9 bases from J, with 9 bases between.

The rearrangement links TRBV27 to TRBJ2-1; D tentatively reads TRBD1 or TRBD2 (6 bases each). Germline V lookup: CDR1 MNHEY, CDR2 SMNVEV (reference sequence). The CDR3 has 14 residues. V was cut by 7 bases and J by 5 bases, with 15 bases left in between. This chain's CDR3 is CASTTAGGHNEQFF. The CDR3 DNA reads as TGTGCCAGCACTACCGCTGGGGGGCACAATGAGCAGTTCTTC.

The V call is TRBV9, the J call TRBJ1-2; 9 bases match TRBD1. The CDR3 loop spans 14 amino acids. With 4 bases clipped from V and 5 bases from J, the junction kept 6 bases outside the gene matches. CDR1 and CDR2 (germline): SGDLS, YYNGEE. The CDR3: CASSRDRAEYGYTF. The CDR3 coding sequence is TGTGCCAGCAGCCGGGACAGGGCGGAATATGGCTACACCTTC.

This chain connects TRBV29-1 to TRBJ1-3; D unclear. Looked up from germline, CDR1 is SQVTM and CDR2 is ANQGSEA. Trimming left V 3 bases short and J 4 bases short, with 7 bases between. This CDR3 region has 12 residues. The CDR3: CSVDEDGNTIYF. The CDR3 DNA reads TGCAGCGTTGATGAAGACGGAAACACCATATATTTT.